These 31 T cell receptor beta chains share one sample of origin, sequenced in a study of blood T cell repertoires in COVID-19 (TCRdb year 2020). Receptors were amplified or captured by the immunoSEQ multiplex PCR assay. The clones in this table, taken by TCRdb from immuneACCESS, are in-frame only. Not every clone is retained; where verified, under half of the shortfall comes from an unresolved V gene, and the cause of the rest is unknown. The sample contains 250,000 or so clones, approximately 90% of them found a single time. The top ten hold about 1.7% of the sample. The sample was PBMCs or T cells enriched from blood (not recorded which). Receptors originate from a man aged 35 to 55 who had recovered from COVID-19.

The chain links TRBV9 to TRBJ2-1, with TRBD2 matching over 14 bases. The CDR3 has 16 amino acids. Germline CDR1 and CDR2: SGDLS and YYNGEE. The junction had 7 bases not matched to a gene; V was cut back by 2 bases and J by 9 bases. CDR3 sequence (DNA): TGTGCCAGCAGCGTGACTAGCGGGGGGGCCGAGGTTGAGCAGTTCTTC. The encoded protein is CASSVTSGGAEVEQFF.

The CDR3 here is CASSLDRGSTDTQYF. The CDR3 nucleotides are TGTGCCAGCAGCCTCGACAGGGGAAGCACAGATACGCAGTATTTT. The V gene is TRBV11-1, the J gene TRBJ2-3; TRBD1 aligns across 8 bases. CDR3 length: 15 amino acids. Germline CDR1 and CDR2: SGHAT and FQDESV (reference sequence). V was pared by 5 bases and J by 0 bases, with 4 bases of the junction left unmatched. The complete variable domain, with remaining parts taken from reference TRBV11-1 and TRBJ2-3, reads EAEVAQSPRYKITEKSQAVAFWCDPISGHATLYWYRQILGQGPELLVQFQDESVVDDSQLPKDRFSAERLKGVDSTLKIQPAELGDSAMYLCASSLDRGSTDTQYFGPGTRLTVL.

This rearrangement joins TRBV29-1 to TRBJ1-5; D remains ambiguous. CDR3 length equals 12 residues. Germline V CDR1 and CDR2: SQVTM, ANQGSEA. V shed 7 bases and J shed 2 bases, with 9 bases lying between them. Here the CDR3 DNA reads TGCAGCGGGAGAGATGGCAATCAGCCCCAGCATTTT. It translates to CSGRDGNQPQHF.

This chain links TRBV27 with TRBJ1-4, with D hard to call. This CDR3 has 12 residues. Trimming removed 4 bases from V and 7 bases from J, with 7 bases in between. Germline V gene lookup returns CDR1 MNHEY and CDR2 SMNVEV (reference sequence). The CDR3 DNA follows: TGTGCCAGCAGTTGGACTGGTGAAAAACTGTTTTTT. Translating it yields CASSWTGEKLFF. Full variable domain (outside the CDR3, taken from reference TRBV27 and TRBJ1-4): EAQVTQNPRYLITVTGKKLTVTCSQNMNHEYMSWYRQDPGLGLRQIYYSMNVEVTDKGDVPEGYKVSRKEKRNFPLILESPSPNQTSLYFCASSWTGEKLFFGSGTQLSVL.

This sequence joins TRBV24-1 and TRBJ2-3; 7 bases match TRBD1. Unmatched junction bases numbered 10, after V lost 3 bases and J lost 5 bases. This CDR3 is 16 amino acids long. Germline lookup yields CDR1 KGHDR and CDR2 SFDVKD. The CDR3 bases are TGTGCCACCAGTGATCCCCGACAGGGTTTTAGAGATACGCAGTATTTT. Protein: CATSDPRQGFRDTQYF.

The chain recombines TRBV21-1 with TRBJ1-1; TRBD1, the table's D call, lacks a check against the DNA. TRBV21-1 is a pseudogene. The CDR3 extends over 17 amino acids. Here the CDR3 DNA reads TGTGCCAGCAGCCTCCGAAAGTGGGGGCCTTTGAACACTGAAGCTTTCTTT. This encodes CASSLRKWGPLNTEAFF.

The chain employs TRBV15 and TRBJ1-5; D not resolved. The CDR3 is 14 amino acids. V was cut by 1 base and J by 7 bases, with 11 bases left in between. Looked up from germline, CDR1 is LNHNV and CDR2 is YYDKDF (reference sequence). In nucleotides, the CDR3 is TGTGCCACCAGCAGAGCAGTACAGTACCAGCCCCAGCATTTT. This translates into CATSRAVQYQPQHF. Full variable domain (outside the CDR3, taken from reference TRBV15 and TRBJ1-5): DAMVIQNPRYQVTQFGKPVTLSCSQTLNHNVMYWYQQKSSQAPKLLFHYYDKDFNNEADTPDNFQSRRPNTSFCFLDIRSPGLGDTAMYLCATSRAVQYQPQHFGDGTRLSIL.

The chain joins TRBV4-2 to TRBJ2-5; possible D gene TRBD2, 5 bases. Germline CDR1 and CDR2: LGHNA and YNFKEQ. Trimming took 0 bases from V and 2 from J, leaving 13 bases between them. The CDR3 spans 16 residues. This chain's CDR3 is CASSQDGVAKQETQYF. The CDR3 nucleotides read TGTGCCAGCAGCCAAGATGGGGTAGCGAAACAAGAGACCCAGTACTTC.

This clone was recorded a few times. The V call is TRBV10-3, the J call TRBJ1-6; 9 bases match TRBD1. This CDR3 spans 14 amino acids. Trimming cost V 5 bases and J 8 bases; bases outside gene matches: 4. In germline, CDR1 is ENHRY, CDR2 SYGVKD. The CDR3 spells CAISRGQGYSPLHF. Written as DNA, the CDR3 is TGTGCCATCAGTAGGGGACAGGGATATTCACCCCTCCACTTT.

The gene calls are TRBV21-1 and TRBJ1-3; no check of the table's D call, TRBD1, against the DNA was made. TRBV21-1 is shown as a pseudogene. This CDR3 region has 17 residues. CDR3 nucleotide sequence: TGTGCCAGCAGCAAAGTTGCGGACAGGGGTTTAGGAAACACCATATATTTT. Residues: CASSKVADRGLGNTIYF.

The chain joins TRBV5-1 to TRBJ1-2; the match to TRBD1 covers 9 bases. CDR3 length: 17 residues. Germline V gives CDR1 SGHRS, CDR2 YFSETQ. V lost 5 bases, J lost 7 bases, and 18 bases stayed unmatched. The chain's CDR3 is CASRGGIDRGITSGYTF. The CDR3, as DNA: TGCGCCAGCAGGGGTGGGATTGACAGGGGGATTACGAGTGGCTACACCTTC. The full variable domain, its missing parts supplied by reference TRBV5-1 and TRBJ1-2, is KAGVTQTPRYLIKTRGQQVTLSCSPISGHRSVSWYQQTPGQGLQFLFEYFSETQRNKGNFPGRFSGRQFSNSRSEMNVSTLELGDSALYLCASRGGIDRGITSGYTFGSGTRLTVV.

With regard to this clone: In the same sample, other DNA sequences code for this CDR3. The CDR3 nucleotides are TGTGCCAGCAGTTTTCGGGGAAGAACTGAAGCTTTCTTT. It is translated as CASSFRGRTEAFF. The rearrangement joins TRBV28 to TRBJ1-1; D gene uncertain. V was clipped by 3 bases and J by 5 bases, with 10 bases between them. Germline CDR1 and CDR2: MDHEN and SYDVKM. CDR3 length: 13 amino acids.

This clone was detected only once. CDR3 bases: TGTGCCAGCAGCCAAGACCCCTATAGGCAGGCGAACACTGAAGCTTTCTTT. It encodes CASSQDPYRQANTEAFF. This sequence joins TRBV14 and TRBJ1-1; D is uncertain. Germline V gene sequence: CDR1 SGHDN, CDR2 FVKESK. The CDR3 extends over 17 amino acids. V was trimmed by 0 bases and J by 1 base, leaving 15 bases between them.

The CDR3 region is CASRGVSDEQYF. The CDR3 DNA reads as TGTGCCAGCCGCGGGGTAAGCGACGAGCAGTACTTC. The V and J genes are TRBV12-3 or TRBV12-4 and TRBJ2-7; a possible D gene is TRBD2 (6 bases). This CDR3 region has 12 residues. Trimming cost V 8 bases and J 5 bases, with 13 bases left between them.

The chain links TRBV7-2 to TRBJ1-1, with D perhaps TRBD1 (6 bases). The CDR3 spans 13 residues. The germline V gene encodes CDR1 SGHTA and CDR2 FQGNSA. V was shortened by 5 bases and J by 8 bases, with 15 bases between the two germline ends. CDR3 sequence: CASSTDRRREAFF. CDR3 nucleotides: TGTGCCAGCAGCACCGACAGGCGCCGGGAAGCTTTCTTT.

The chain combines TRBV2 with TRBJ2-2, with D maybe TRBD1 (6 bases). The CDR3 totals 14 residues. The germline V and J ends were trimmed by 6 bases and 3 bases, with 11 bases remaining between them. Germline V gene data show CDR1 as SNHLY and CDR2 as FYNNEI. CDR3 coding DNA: TGTGCCAGCAGCCAGACAGGCTACACCGGGGAGCTGTTTTTT. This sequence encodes CASSQTGYTGELFF.

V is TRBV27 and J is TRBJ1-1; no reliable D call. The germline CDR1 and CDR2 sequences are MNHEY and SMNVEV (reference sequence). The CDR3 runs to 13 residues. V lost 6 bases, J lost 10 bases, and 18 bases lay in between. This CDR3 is CASSPAQALGAFF. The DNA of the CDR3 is TGTGCCAGCAGCCCCGCCCAGGCTCTTGGAGCTTTCTTT.

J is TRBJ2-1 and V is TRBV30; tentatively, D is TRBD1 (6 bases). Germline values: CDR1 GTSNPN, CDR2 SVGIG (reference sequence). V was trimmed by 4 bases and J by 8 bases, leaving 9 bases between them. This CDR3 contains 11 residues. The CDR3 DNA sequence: TGTGCCTGGACAGGGGCTGATGAGCAGTTCTTC. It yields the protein CAWTGADEQFF. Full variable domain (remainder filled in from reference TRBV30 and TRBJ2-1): SQTIHQWPATLVQPVGSPLSLECTVEGTSNPNLYWYRQAAGRGLQLLFYSVGIGQISSEVPQNLSASRPQDRQFILSSKKLLLSDSGFYLCAWTGADEQFFGPGTRLTVL.

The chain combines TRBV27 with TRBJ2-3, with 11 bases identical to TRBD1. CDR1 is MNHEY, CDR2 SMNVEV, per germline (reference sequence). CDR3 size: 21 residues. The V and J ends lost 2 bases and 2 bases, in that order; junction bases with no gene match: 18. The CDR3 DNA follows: TGTGCCAGCAGTTTAACCTATTCCGGGACAGGGGGGTTTTTGTTCACAGATACGCAGTATTTT. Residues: CASSLTYSGTGGFLFTDTQYF.

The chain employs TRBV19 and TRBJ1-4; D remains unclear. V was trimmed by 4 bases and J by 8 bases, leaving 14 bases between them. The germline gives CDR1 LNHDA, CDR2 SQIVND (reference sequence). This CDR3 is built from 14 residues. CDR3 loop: CASSTYAVGEKLFF. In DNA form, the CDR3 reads TGTGCCAGTAGTACCTACGCCGTCGGGGAAAAACTGTTTTTT.

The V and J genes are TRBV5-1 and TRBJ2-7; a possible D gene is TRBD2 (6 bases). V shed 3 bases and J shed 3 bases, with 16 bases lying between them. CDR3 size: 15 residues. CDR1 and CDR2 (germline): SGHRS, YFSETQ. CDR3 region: CASSSRGRGDYEQYF. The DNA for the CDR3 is TGCGCCAGCAGCTCTCGGGGGAGAGGCGACTACGAGCAGTACTTC.

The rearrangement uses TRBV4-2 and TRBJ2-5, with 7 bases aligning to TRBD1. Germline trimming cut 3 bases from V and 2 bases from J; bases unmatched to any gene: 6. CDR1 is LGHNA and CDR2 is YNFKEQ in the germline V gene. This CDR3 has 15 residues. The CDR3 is CASSHNRDSQETQYF. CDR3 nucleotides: TGTGCCAGCAGCCACAACCGGGACAGTCAAGAGACCCAGTACTTC.

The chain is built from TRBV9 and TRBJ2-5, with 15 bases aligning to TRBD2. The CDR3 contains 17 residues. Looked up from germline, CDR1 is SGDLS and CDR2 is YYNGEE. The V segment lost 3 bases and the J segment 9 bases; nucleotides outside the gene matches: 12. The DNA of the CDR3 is TGTGCCAGCAGCGCGGGACTAGCGGGGGGTCTTCCCAGGGCCCAGTACTTC. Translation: CASSAGLAGGLPRAQYF.

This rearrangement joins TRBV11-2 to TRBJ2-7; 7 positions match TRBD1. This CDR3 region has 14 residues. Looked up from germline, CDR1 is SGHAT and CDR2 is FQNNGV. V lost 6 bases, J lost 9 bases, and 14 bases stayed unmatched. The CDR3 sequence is CASSFTGQQQGQYF. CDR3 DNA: TGTGCCAGCAGTTTTACGGGACAGCAACAGGGGCAGTACTTC.

The CDR3, as DNA: TGTGCCTGGAGTGTTAGCGGGTCCTTCTACGAGCAGTACTTC. It yields the protein CAWSVSGSFYEQYF. This chain links TRBV30 with TRBJ2-7, with 7 bases that match TRBD2. CDR3 length: 14 amino acids. V lost 0 bases and J lost 3; bases outside the gene matches: 5. The germline gives CDR1 GTSNPN, CDR2 SVGIG (reference sequence).

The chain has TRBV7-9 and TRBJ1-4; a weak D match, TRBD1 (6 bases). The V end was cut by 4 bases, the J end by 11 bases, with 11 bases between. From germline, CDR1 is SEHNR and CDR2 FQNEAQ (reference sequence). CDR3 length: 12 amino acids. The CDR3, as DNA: TGTGCCAGCAGCTACAGGGTTGGGAAACTGTTTTTT. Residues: CASSYRVGKLFF.

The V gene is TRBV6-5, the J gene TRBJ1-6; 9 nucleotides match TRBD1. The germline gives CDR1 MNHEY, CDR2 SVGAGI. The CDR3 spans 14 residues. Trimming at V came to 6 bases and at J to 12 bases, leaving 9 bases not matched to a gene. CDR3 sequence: CASSWDRDRGPLHF. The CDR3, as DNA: TGTGCCAGCAGCTGGGACAGGGATAGAGGACCCCTCCACTTT.

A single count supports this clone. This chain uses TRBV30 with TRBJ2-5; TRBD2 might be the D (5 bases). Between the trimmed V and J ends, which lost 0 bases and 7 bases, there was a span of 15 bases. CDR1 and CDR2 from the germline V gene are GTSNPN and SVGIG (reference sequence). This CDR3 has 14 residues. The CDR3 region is CAWSVGLAWGTQYF. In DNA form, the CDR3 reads TGTGCCTGGAGTGTGGGCCTAGCTTGGGGGACCCAGTACTTC.

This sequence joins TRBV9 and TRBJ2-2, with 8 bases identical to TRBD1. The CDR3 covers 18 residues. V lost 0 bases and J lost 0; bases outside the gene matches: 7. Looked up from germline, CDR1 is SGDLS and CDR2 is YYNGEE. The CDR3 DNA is TGTGCCAGCAGCGTAGCTCCGGAGGGACAGGCGAACACCGGGGAGCTGTTTTTT. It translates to CASSVAPEGQANTGELFF.

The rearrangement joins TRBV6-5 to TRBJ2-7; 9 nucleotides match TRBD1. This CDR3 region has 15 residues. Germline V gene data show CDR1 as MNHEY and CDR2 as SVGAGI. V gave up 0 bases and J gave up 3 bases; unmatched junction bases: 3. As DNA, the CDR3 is TGTGCCAGCAGTTACTCGAAGGACAGGGGCTACGAGCAGTACTTC. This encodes CASSYSKDRGYEQYF.

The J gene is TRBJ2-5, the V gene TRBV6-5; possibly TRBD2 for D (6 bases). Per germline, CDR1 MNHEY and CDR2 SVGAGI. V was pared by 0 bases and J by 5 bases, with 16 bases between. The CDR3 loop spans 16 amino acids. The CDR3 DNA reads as TGTGCCAGCAGTTACTCGACGGGGGAGCGTAGTGAGACCCAGTACTTC. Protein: CASSYSTGERSETQYF.